These 16 T cell receptor beta chains were all obtained from the same sample, sequenced in a study of human T cells and chemical hapten exposure (dated by TCRdb to the early 2020s). The library came from RACE. The sequencing machine was a NextSeq 500. TCRdb itself trimmed the public reads at Q25 with fastp, ran MiXCR and retained productive beta chains. Records with the same CDR3 protein are collapsed into one entry carrying the most frequent genes and DNA. The sample records roughly 260,000 distinct CDR3 sequences, about 9% of which are singletons. The ten largest clones take up approximately 2.2% of the sample. This specimen's time point label, interpreted: pre-sensitization, week 0. The sample's treatment or condition label, in plain terms: therapeutic diphenylcyclopropenone sensitization with weekly scalp DPC. Here the sequenced sample was whole blood, taken in connection with sensitization to the hapten diphenylcyclopropenone (DPC). These receptors originate from a woman in her 40s with alopecia areata. Some clones in this sample may be carry-over from other donors' samples.

The CDR3 nucleotides are TGTGCCAGCAGCTCAGGGGTTTATACGCAGTATTTT. It yields the protein CASSSGVYTQYF. The chain couples TRBV11-3 to TRBJ2-3, with D possibly matching TRBD1 (6 bases). V lost 4 bases to trimming and J lost 7 bases, with 9 bases between them. The CDR3 has 12 amino acids. CDR1 and CDR2 (germline): SGHNT, YENEEA.

This clonotype was recorded at least ten times. The CDR3: CSASLTGPYEQYF. CDR3 coding DNA: TGCAGTGCTAGCCTGACAGGCCCCTACGAGCAGTACTTC. J is TRBJ2-7 and V is TRBV20-1, with D possibly TRBD1 on 6 matching bases. CDR3 length: 13 residues. Germline-derived CDR1 and CDR2 are DFQATT and SNEGSKA (reference sequence). The V and J ends lost 3 bases and 2 bases respectively, with 11 bases between them.

This clonotype has a count of ten or more. CDR3 bases: TGTGCCAGCAGTCGTGCAACTAATGAAAAACTGTTTTTT. Protein: CASSRATNEKLFF. The rearrangement links TRBV28 to TRBJ1-4; D not resolved. Germline CDR1 is MDHEN and CDR2 is SYDVKM. There are 13 residues in the CDR3. Trimming cost V 5 bases and J 0 bases, with 4 bases left between them.

This clonotype was counted many times. CDR3 protein: CASSFGQGPYNEQFF. CDR3 sequence (DNA): TGTGCCAGCAGCTTTGGGCAGGGTCCCTACAATGAGCAGTTCTTC. V gene TRBV7-8 combines with J gene TRBJ2-1; D is perhaps TRBD1 (5 bases). This CDR3 region has 15 residues. Germline-derived CDR1 and CDR2 are SGHVS and FQNEAQ. Trimming took off 3 bases at V and 2 bases at J, with 11 bases between the two ends.

This clonotype was counted ten times or more. V gene TRBV20-1 combines with J gene TRBJ1-5; D perhaps matches TRBD1 (5 bases). The germline gives CDR1 DFQATT, CDR2 SNEGSKA (reference sequence). CDR3 size: 14 residues. Trimming removed 3 bases at V and 0 bases at J, with 9 bases between. The CDR3 DNA is TGCAGTGCTAGGCAGGGTGATAGCAATCAGCCCCAGCATTTT. This encodes CSARQGDSNQPQHF.

CDR3 amino acids: CASSPRQARGAYEQYF. As DNA, the CDR3 is TGTGCCAGCTCACCAAGACAGGCTCGAGGGGCCTACGAGCAGTACTTC. The chain combines TRBV18 with TRBJ2-7; D may be TRBD1 (6 bases). This CDR3 is built from 16 residues. Looked up from germline, CDR1 is KGHSH and CDR2 is LQKENI. V was shortened by 2 bases and J by 2 bases, with 16 bases between the two germline ends.

The genes are TRBV7-9 and TRBJ2-1; weak D call: TRBD1 (6 bases). Germline V gives CDR1 SEHNR, CDR2 FQNEAQ (reference sequence). The CDR3 is 16 amino acids. The germline V and J ends were trimmed by 5 bases and 7 bases, with 21 bases remaining between them. The CDR3 DNA reads as TGTGCCAGCAGCCCCGACAGGCCCCTACTCAGTAATGAGCAGTTCTTC. It codes for CASSPDRPLLSNEQFF. Supplemented by reference TRBV7-9 and TRBJ2-1, the full variable domain reads DTGVSQNPRHKITKRGQNVTFRCDPISEHNRLYWYRQTLGQGPEFLTYFQNEAQLEKSRLLSDRFSAERPKGSFSTLEIQRTEQGDSAMYLCASSPDRPLLSNEQFFGPGTRLTVL.

The CDR3 is CASSQETYTEQYF. CDR3 in DNA: TGCGCCAGCAGCCAAGAAACCTATACAGAGCAGTACTTC. The chain recombines TRBV4-3 with TRBJ2-7; no clear D gene. V was pared by 0 bases and J by 7 bases, with 10 bases between. The CDR3 totals 13 residues. Germline V gene data show CDR1 as LGHNA and CDR2 as YSLEER.

In this sample, this clonotype turned up a few times. This rearrangement joins TRBV28 to TRBJ2-5; D remains ambiguous. In germline, CDR1 is MDHEN, CDR2 SYDVKM. Trimming removed 3 bases from V and 1 base from J, with 15 bases in between. The CDR3 is 16 residues long. Here the CDR3 DNA reads TGTGCCAGCAGTTTTGGCGGAATGCCGGCCCAAGAGACCCAGTACTTC. Translating it yields CASSFGGMPAQETQYF.

The sample holds a few counts of this clonotype. The genes are TRBV7-8 and TRBJ2-7; either TRBD1 or TRBD2 may fit D (5 bases each). Germline values: CDR1 SGHVS, CDR2 FQNEAQ. CDR3 length: 19 amino acids. The V end was cut by 2 bases, the J end by 2 bases, with 25 bases between. In DNA, the CDR3 is TGTGCCAGCAGCTTATATCGGGGCAGGGCGTCGCGCGTACCCTACGAGCAGTACTTC. Translated: CASSLYRGRASRVPYEQYF.

This clonotype was counted only a few times. V usage is TRBV2 and J usage is TRBJ2-2; 7 positions match TRBD1. Germline values: CDR1 SNHLY, CDR2 FYNNEI. This CDR3 spans 13 amino acids. Trimming cost V 6 bases and J 6 bases; bases outside gene matches: 4. As DNA, the CDR3 is TGTGCCAGCAGAGAGGGACAGCCCGGGGAGCTGTTTTTT. It encodes CASREGQPGELFF. The variable domain in full, completed from reference TRBV2 and TRBJ2-2, reads EPEVTQTPSHQVTQMGQEVILRCVPISNHLYFYWYRQILGQKVEFLVSFYNNEISEKSEIFDDQFSVERPDGSNFTLKIRSTKLEDSAMYFCASREGQPGELFFGEGSRLTVL.

J is TRBJ2-1 and V is TRBV12-3 or TRBV12-4; 11 bases fit TRBD1. The CDR3 contains 14 residues. Trimming took 8 bases from V and 6 from J; bases not matched to a gene: 6. This CDR3 reads CASLGQGAFNEQFF. The CDR3 nucleotides are TGTGCCAGCCTAGGACAGGGGGCGTTCAATGAGCAGTTCTTC.

This clonotype was observed at least ten times. The chain couples TRBV4-1 to TRBJ2-7; D is uncertain. Germline-derived CDR1 and CDR2 are MGHRA and YSYEKL. The CDR3 consists of 15 residues. Trimming stripped 1 base from V and 1 base from J, with 11 bases between. CDR3 protein: CASSQGLVASYEQYF. The CDR3 coding sequence is TGCGCCAGCAGCCAAGGCTTAGTCGCATCCTACGAGCAGTACTTC.

This clonotype was found a few times. The V call is TRBV7-9, the J call TRBJ2-1; D is ambiguous. Germline V gene sequence: CDR1 SEHNR, CDR2 FQNEAQ (reference sequence). CDR3 length equals 13 residues. The V end lost 7 bases, the J end lost 9 bases, and 16 bases lay between the germline ends. The CDR3 DNA reads TGTGCCAGCACCCCCCTTCCGAATGGTGAGCAGTTCTTC. It translates to CASTPLPNGEQFF.

The DNA for the CDR3 is TGTGCCAGCAGCCAAAGCGGGGGCCTTTACTACGAGCAGTACTTC. Its protein product is CASSQSGGLYYEQYF. This sequence joins TRBV3-1 and TRBJ2-7; 8 bases line up with TRBD2. CDR1 LGHDT and CDR2 YNNKEL come from the germline V gene (reference sequence). V was pared by 2 bases and J by 3 bases, with 6 bases of the junction left unmatched. The CDR3 totals 15 residues.

This clonotype was seen only a few times. This chain joins TRBV7-2 and TRBJ1-1; 8 bases map to TRBD1. Germline V lookup: CDR1 SGHTA, CDR2 FQGNSA. The CDR3 contains 15 residues. Trimming at V came to 0 bases and at J to 4 bases, leaving 4 bases not matched to a gene. DNA for the CDR3: TGTGCCAGCAGCTTAGCGACAGGGGTTAGCACTGAAGCTTTCTTT. It is translated as CASSLATGVSTEAFF.